This entry describes one T cell receptor (beta chain). Its antigen remains unidentified. Qualities for individual bases were not recorded, and no much larger clone is one base off. These data belong to a study of blood T cells in healthy people across ages (dated by TCRdb to about 2015). In terms of the full investigation: In model experiments, template switching captured roughly one uniquely barcoded TCR beta cDNA molecule for every two T cells. For two donors (one aged 18 to 29 and one aged 80 or older), the study analyzed two additional independent replicas of 1 million unique cDNA reads from the same blood draw. To avoid experimental bias, donors of different ages were randomly spread across the sequencing lanes. To track age-related changes in TCR beta repertoire diversity, the study relied on deep sequencing normalized with unique cDNA molecular identifiers. The donors were split into four age groups: young (average roughly 15 years), middle-aged (39), aged (roughly 68) and long-lived (roughly 88).

The donors were some 39 Caucasian individuals from Russia, aged 6 to 90 years, who were systemically healthy. Each donor gave 8 to 10 milliliters of peripheral blood, drawn into EDTA-treated Vacutainer tubes. Ficoll-Paque density-gradient centrifugation was used to isolate PBMCs, with at least 6 million per sample. Total RNA, at least 6 micrograms per sample, was extracted from PBMCs with Trizol reagent. For every donor, flow cytometry on a PBMC aliquot measured the percentage of naive CD45RAhigh/CD27high T cells. Library preparation used 5' RACE. TCRdb names Illumina HiSeq 2500 as the instrument used. A second PCR of about 6 to 12 cycles was performed with a sample-barcoded 5' primer and a J-beta primer mix. A unique molecular identifier was introduced onto each TCR beta cDNA molecule by a template-switch 5' adaptor carrying 12 random nucleotides. At least 2.5 million CDR3-containing paired-end reads were obtained from each sample. The Mint cDNA synthesis kit, primed by a TRBC-specific oligonucleotide, was used to synthesize first-strand cDNA from all RNA. Following uracil-DNA glycosylase treatment, a first 18-cycle PCR with universal primers M1SS and BC2_uni_R was performed on all cDNA. The study's processing was this. For normalization, 1 million high-quality reads were randomly selected from each sample, with every read carrying a distinct molecular identifier. Reads sharing molecular identifiers were discarded rather than binned into consensus sequences. MiTCR, run with a Q25 quality threshold and the strictest error-elimination algorithm, handled CDR3 identification, clonotype clustering and error correction. A nonparametric unseen species model with Euler transformation was used to estimate a lower bound on total TCR beta diversity. TCRdb ran its own pipeline on the public reads, namely fastp trimming at Q25 and MiXCR clone calling, and kept in-frame beta chains. One record per CDR3 amino acid sequence lists the most common genes and DNA. In this record, the V and J calls reflect TCRdb's handling and not the investigators' own analysis. The table for this sample lists approximately 800,000 distinct CDR3 sequences; roughly 56% of them were counted only once. The ten largest clones add up to approximately 24% of the sample.

The full study reports these points: Estimates of total diversity based on one million sequenced T cells were considered lower bounds and underestimates. As age increased, observed TCR beta diversity per million T cells dropped in a roughly linear way, and a significant reduction was already evident by age 40. Compared with the aged group, the long-lived group had more naive CD4+ T cells, fewer expanded clones and increased TCR diversity, suggesting age selection. Donor CMV infection status was unknown, potentially confounding age-related changes in expanded clonotypes. Bulk unsorted PBMC profiling prevented conclusive comparison of naive and antigen-experienced compartments. The percentage of naive T cells measured by flow cytometry correlated strongly with observed TCR beta diversity.

Counted from cysteine to phenylalanine, this CDR3 has 15 amino acids. This entry keeps only the CDR3 DNA: 45 bases, framed from base 1. The junction shows trimming of 1 base on V and 6 bases on J, and the gene matches do not reach 3 bases of it. The sequenced material came from blood. The chain is made from TRBV12-3 or TRBV12-4 and TRBJ2-1, with 10 junctional bases fitting TRBD1. This clonotype was sampled from a man aged 35 to 55 in good health. The DNA is as follows: TGTGCCAGCAGTTTAGGGACAGGGGGTGTCAATGAGCAGTTCTTC. It encodes CASSLGTGGVNEQFF.